Presented here are 11 T cell receptor beta chains from one specimen sequenced in a study of response to subunit inactivated influenza vaccine. TCRdb recomputed calls from the RT-PCR reads with MiXCR, one row per CDR3 protein. The data contain about 700,000 distinct CDR3 sequences, about 15% of them singletons. This material consisted of PBMCs from blood, taken 14 days before vaccination. The receptors shown here come from a man aged 50-60 years who received an inactivated influenza vaccine.

This clonotype appeared a few times. The V gene is TRBV28, the J gene TRBJ2-7; maybe TRBD2 (6 bases). Germline V gene data show CDR1 as MDHEN and CDR2 as SYDVKM. The CDR3 totals 12 residues. V gave up 8 bases and J gave up 3 bases, with 11 bases separating them. The CDR3 loop is CASARDFYEQYF. As DNA, the CDR3 is TGTGCCAGCGCCCGGGACTTCTACGAGCAGTACTTC.

There are a few counts of this clonotype. The J gene is TRBJ1-4, the V gene TRBV9; 8 nucleotides align to TRBD1. The CDR3 sequence is 17 residues long. CDR1 and CDR2 from the germline V gene are SGDLS and YYNGEE. The V gene end was trimmed by 0 bases and the J gene end by 5 bases; junction bases not matched to a gene: 9. This CDR3 is CASSVGTGTTSNEKLFF. Here the CDR3 DNA reads TGTGCCAGCAGCGTAGGGACAGGGACCACTTCAAATGAAAAACTGTTTTTT.

In this sample, this clonotype turned up many times. The chain is built from TRBV6-2 or TRBV6-3 and TRBJ1-1, with 12 bases that match TRBD1. Germline V lookup: CDR1 MNHEY, CDR2 SVGEGT. The CDR3 totals 16 residues. Losses at the gene ends were 5 bases for V and 1 base for J; bases not matched to a gene: 5. The CDR3: CASSLPGQGANTEAFF. The CDR3 region has the DNA TGTGCCAGCAGTCTCCCGGGACAGGGGGCGAACACTGAAGCTTTCTTT.

This clonotype was observed a handful of times. The chain carries TRBV6-4 and TRBJ2-2; 7 bases fit TRBD1. V dropped 6 bases and J dropped 5; count of bases not matched to a gene: 12. The germline CDR1 and CDR2 sequences are MRHNA and SNTAGT. CDR3 length: 16 amino acids. This CDR3 is CASRRQGGLETGELFF. DNA for the CDR3: TGTGCCAGCAGACGACAGGGCGGCCTAGAAACCGGGGAGCTGTTTTTT.

The rearrangement uses TRBV7-2 and TRBJ2-7; TRBD2 aligns across 10 bases. Germline V gives CDR1 SGHTA, CDR2 FQGNSA. The CDR3 extends over 13 amino acids. V lost 1 base, J lost 10 bases, and 4 bases stayed unmatched. CDR3 residues: CASSLGGTSVQYF. DNA for the CDR3: TGTGCCAGCAGCTTAGGGGGGACTAGCGTCCAGTACTTC.

This clonotype has just a few counts. The V and J genes are TRBV4-2 and TRBJ1-4; perhaps TRBD1 as D (5 bases). The CDR3 spans 16 residues. Trimming stripped 0 bases from V and 4 bases from J, with 12 bases between. Germline CDR1 LGHNA, CDR2 YNFKEQ. CDR3 sequence reads: CASSQDLGTLNEKLFF. CDR3 DNA: TGTGCCAGCAGCCAAGATCTTGGGACCCTTAATGAAAAACTGTTTTTT.

V is TRBV15 and J is TRBJ2-3; 8 positions agree with TRBD2. Germline V lookup: CDR1 LNHNV, CDR2 YYDKDF (reference sequence). This CDR3 has 18 residues. V was pared by 1 base and J by 0 bases, with 9 bases of the junction left unmatched. CDR3 region: CATSRGPRLAQSTDTQYF. Here the CDR3 DNA reads TGTGCCACCAGCAGAGGGCCGCGACTAGCGCAGAGCACAGATACGCAGTATTTT.

This clonotype was observed a few times. V is TRBV30 and J is TRBJ2-2, with no clear D. This CDR3 contains 14 residues. Germline CDR1 and CDR2: GTSNPN and SVGIG (reference sequence). The V and J ends lost 4 bases and 7 bases respectively, with 16 bases between them. In nucleotides, the CDR3 is TGTGCCTGGAACAAGGGTCGTCTAGTCGGGGAGCTGTTTTTT. Translation: CAWNKGRLVGELFF.

This clonotype was detected a few times. The CDR3 coding sequence is TGTGCCAGCAGTTACGAAATGGGCGGGGGAGCCTACAATGAGCAGTTCTTC. Its protein is CASSYEMGGGAYNEQFF. The genes are TRBV6-2 or TRBV6-3 and TRBJ2-1; 7 nucleotides agree with TRBD2. From germline, CDR1 is MNHEY and CDR2 SVGEGT. The CDR3 spans 17 residues. Losses at the gene ends were 2 bases for V and 2 bases for J; bases not matched to a gene: 9.

This clonotype was seen a few times. The chain employs TRBV7-2 and TRBJ1-6; D gene unclear. Germline CDR1 reads SGHTA; CDR2 reads FQGNSA. This CDR3 is built from 15 residues. V lost 0 bases and J lost 6, with 9 bases in between. The CDR3 region has the DNA TGTGCCAGCAGCTTAGCCCGGGGAGTTAATTCACCCCTCCACTTT. Residues: CASSLARGVNSPLHF.

The chain is built from TRBV3-1 and TRBJ2-3; TRBD2 aligns across 7 bases. V was pared by 8 bases and J by 3 bases, with 8 bases of the junction left unmatched. The germline CDR1 and CDR2 sequences are LGHDT and YNNKEL (reference sequence). This CDR3 has 14 residues. The CDR3 DNA reads as TGTGCCAGCCTCAACGGCGGGAGAACAGATACGCAGTATTTT. Translated, it gives CASLNGGRTDTQYF.